This is a list of T cell receptor beta chains from one sample in a study of blood T cells in healthy people across ages. TCRdb redid the calling of the 5' RACE reads with MiXCR, one entry per CDR3 protein. The sample records about 780,000 distinct CDR3 sequences, roughly 46% being singletons. Sequencing used blood. Source of these receptors: a man aged 80 or over in good health. CDR3s include the opening cysteine and the closing phenylalanine or tryptophan. Fields, in order: D gene, clone size, J gene, V gene, CDR3 protein, CDR3 DNA. The D gene is left open where the match is weak. The size field is filled for only some rows; it gives once, few, many or a size class.

d_call: NA; clone_size: NA; j_call: TRBJ2-5; v_call: TRBV4-3; cdr3_aa: CASSQVWHEQYF; cdr3_nt: TGCGCCAGCAGCCAAGTTTGGCATGAGCAGTACTTC
d_call: NA; clone_size: NA; j_call: TRBJ2-5; v_call: TRBV10-3; cdr3_aa: CAISAFTGVGETQYF; cdr3_nt: TGTGCCATCAGTGCCTTTACGGGAGTCGGAGAGACCCAGTACTTC
d_call: TRBD1; clone_size: few; j_call: TRBJ2-7; v_call: TRBV27; cdr3_aa: CASSPGTEATYEQYF; cdr3_nt: TGTGCCAGCAGTCCCGGGACAGAGGCCACCTACGAGCAGTACTTC
d_call: TRBD2; clone_size: NA; j_call: TRBJ2-5; v_call: TRBV12-3/TRBV12-4; cdr3_aa: CASSHGGMGTQYF; cdr3_nt: TGTGCCAGCAGCCACGGGGGGATGGGGACCCAGTACTTC
d_call: NA; clone_size: few; j_call: TRBJ2-1; v_call: TRBV2; cdr3_aa: CASSGEGSSYNEQFF; cdr3_nt: TGTGCCAGCAGTGGTGAGGGGAGCTCCTACAATGAGCAGTTCTTC
d_call: NA; clone_size: NA; j_call: TRBJ1-1; v_call: TRBV12-3/TRBV12-4; cdr3_aa: CASSPTGPGTEAFF; cdr3_nt: TGTGCCAGCAGCCCCACAGGGCCGGGGACTGAAGCTTTCTTT
d_call: TRBD1; clone_size: few; j_call: TRBJ1-5; v_call: TRBV12-3/TRBV12-4; cdr3_aa: CASSSRDRYQPQHF; cdr3_nt: TGTGCCAGCAGTAGCCGGGACAGATATCAGCCCCAGCATTTT
d_call: NA; clone_size: few; j_call: TRBJ2-7; v_call: TRBV7-8; cdr3_aa: CASSWGSSAYEQYF; cdr3_nt: TGTGCCAGCAGCTGGGGATCCAGCGCCTACGAGCAGTACTTC
d_call: NA; clone_size: few; j_call: TRBJ2-5; v_call: TRBV5-1; cdr3_aa: CASSFRQAQETQYF; cdr3_nt: TGCGCCAGCAGCTTCCGACAGGCCCAAGAGACCCAGTACTTC
d_call: TRBD2; clone_size: few; j_call: TRBJ2-5; v_call: TRBV20-1; cdr3_aa: CSQLAAQETQYF; cdr3_nt: TGCAGTCAGCTAGCGGCCCAAGAGACCCAGTACTTC
d_call: TRBD2; clone_size: NA; j_call: TRBJ2-7; v_call: TRBV7-2; cdr3_aa: CASSLVGGRVYEQYF; cdr3_nt: TGTGCCAGCAGCTTAGTAGGCGGGAGGGTCTACGAGCAGTACTTC
d_call: NA; clone_size: many; j_call: TRBJ1-1; v_call: TRBV24-1; cdr3_aa: CATSDSQRAEAFF; cdr3_nt: TGTGCCACCAGTGATTCCCAAAGGGCTGAAGCTTTCTTT
d_call: NA; clone_size: NA; j_call: TRBJ2-7; v_call: TRBV7-2; cdr3_aa: CASSLGAGSEQYF; cdr3_nt: TGTGCCAGCAGCTTAGGGGCTGGCTCTGAGCAGTACTTC
d_call: TRBD1; clone_size: NA; j_call: TRBJ2-5; v_call: TRBV12-3/TRBV12-4; cdr3_aa: CASSWDRGSETQYF; cdr3_nt: TGTGCCAGCAGTTGGGACAGGGGATCAGAGACCCAGTACTTC
d_call: NA; clone_size: NA; j_call: TRBJ2-6; v_call: TRBV7-9; cdr3_aa: CASSLEASSGANVLTF; cdr3_nt: TGTGCCAGCAGCTTAGAGGCCAGCTCTGGGGCCAACGTCCTGACTTTC
d_call: NA; clone_size: NA; j_call: TRBJ1-3; v_call: TRBV3-1; cdr3_aa: CASSPSGQGSGNTIYF; cdr3_nt: TGTGCCAGCAGCCCGAGTGGACAAGGCTCTGGAAACACCATATATTTT
d_call: TRBD2; clone_size: many; j_call: TRBJ2-1; v_call: TRBV12-3/TRBV12-4; cdr3_aa: CASISSGSRVEQFF; cdr3_nt: TGTGCCAGCATCTCAAGCGGGAGTCGGGTTGAGCAGTTCTTC
d_call: NA; clone_size: NA; j_call: TRBJ2-2; v_call: TRBV7-2; cdr3_aa: CASSLDIPAINTGELFF; cdr3_nt: TGTGCCAGCAGCTTAGATATCCCAGCGATAAACACCGGGGAGCTGTTTTTT
d_call: TRBD2; clone_size: NA; j_call: TRBJ2-1; v_call: TRBV19; cdr3_aa: CASSTGLDQLEQFF; cdr3_nt: TGTGCCAGTAGTACAGGACTAGATCAGCTAGAGCAGTTCTTC
d_call: NA; clone_size: NA; j_call: TRBJ2-5; v_call: TRBV6-1; cdr3_aa: CASSGQPEETQYF; cdr3_nt: TGTGCCAGCAGTGGACAACCGGAGGAGACCCAGTACTTC
d_call: TRBD2; clone_size: few; j_call: TRBJ2-1; v_call: TRBV5-6; cdr3_aa: CASGLPTSGRYNEQFF; cdr3_nt: TGTGCCAGCGGCCTCCCGACTAGCGGGAGATACAATGAGCAGTTCTTC
d_call: TRBD2; clone_size: few; j_call: TRBJ2-5; v_call: TRBV7-2; cdr3_aa: CASSGTSGSGETQYF; cdr3_nt: TGTGCCAGCAGCGGGACTAGCGGGAGCGGGGAGACCCAGTACTTC
d_call: NA; clone_size: few; j_call: TRBJ2-7; v_call: TRBV25-1; cdr3_aa: CASSVTTYEQYF; cdr3_nt: TGTGCCAGCAGTGTGACCACCTACGAGCAGTACTTC
d_call: NA; clone_size: once; j_call: TRBJ2-3; v_call: TRBV6-6; cdr3_aa: CASTQTVFSRTDTQYF; cdr3_nt: TGTGCCAGCACCCAGACAGTTTTCTCCCGCACAGATACGCAGTATTTT
d_call: TRBD1; clone_size: NA; j_call: TRBJ2-7; v_call: TRBV29-1; cdr3_aa: CSVPGQGPDEQYF; cdr3_nt: TGCAGCGTTCCAGGACAGGGACCTGACGAGCAGTACTTC
d_call: TRBD2; clone_size: NA; j_call: TRBJ2-7; v_call: TRBV5-1; cdr3_aa: CASSLIGASGTSGTYEQYF; cdr3_nt: TGCGCCAGCAGCTTGATAGGCGCATCGGGGACTAGCGGCACCTACGAGCAGTACTTC
d_call: TRBD2; clone_size: NA; j_call: TRBJ2-1; v_call: TRBV7-2; cdr3_aa: CACGTGRGNEQFF; cdr3_nt: TGTGCCTGCGGAACCGGGAGGGGTAATGAGCAGTTCTTC
d_call: TRBD2; clone_size: NA; j_call: TRBJ2-1; v_call: TRBV7-6; cdr3_aa: CASSLAGGGASNEQFF; cdr3_nt: TGTGCCAGCAGTCTAGCGGGAGGAGGGGCAAGCAATGAGCAGTTCTTC
d_call: NA; clone_size: few; j_call: TRBJ1-2; v_call: TRBV5-1; cdr3_aa: CASSLKGEHGYTF; cdr3_nt: TGCGCCAGCAGCTTGAAAGGGGAGCACGGCTACACCTTC
d_call: NA; clone_size: few; j_call: TRBJ2-7; v_call: TRBV4-3; cdr3_aa: CASSQTPSGNEQYF; cdr3_nt: TGCGCCAGCAGCCAGACTCCCTCCGGGAACGAGCAGTACTTC
d_call: TRBD2; clone_size: few; j_call: TRBJ2-2; v_call: TRBV9; cdr3_aa: CASSVATGGSGELFF; cdr3_nt: TGTGCCAGCAGCGTAGCTACGGGAGGGTCCGGGGAGCTGTTTTTT
d_call: TRBD2; clone_size: NA; j_call: TRBJ2-5; v_call: TRBV20-1; cdr3_aa: CSAIGTSGGQETQYF; cdr3_nt: TGCAGTGCCATCGGGACTAGCGGGGGACAAGAGACCCAGTACTTC
d_call: NA; clone_size: NA; j_call: TRBJ2-1; v_call: TRBV7-2; cdr3_aa: CAGSPSGAPYNEQFF; cdr3_nt: TGTGCCGGCAGCCCCTCGGGGGCCCCCTACAATGAGCAGTTCTTC
d_call: TRBD2; clone_size: many; j_call: TRBJ2-3; v_call: TRBV20-1; cdr3_aa: CSAHGLAGASDTQYF; cdr3_nt: TGCAGTGCTCACGGACTAGCGGGAGCCTCAGATACGCAGTATTTT
d_call: NA; clone_size: NA; j_call: TRBJ1-1; v_call: TRBV6-6; cdr3_aa: CASSYSGQLDTEAFF; cdr3_nt: TGTGCCAGCAGTTACTCAGGGCAGCTGGACACTGAAGCTTTCTTT
d_call: NA; clone_size: many; j_call: TRBJ2-1; v_call: TRBV7-3; cdr3_aa: CASSALDSSYNEQFF; cdr3_nt: TGTGCCAGCAGCGCACTGGACTCCTCCTACAATGAGCAGTTCTTC
d_call: TRBD1; clone_size: NA; j_call: TRBJ2-3; v_call: TRBV28; cdr3_aa: CASRKAGTVTDTQYF; cdr3_nt: TGTGCCAGCAGGAAAGCAGGGACAGTCACAGATACGCAGTATTTT
d_call: TRBD2; clone_size: few; j_call: TRBJ2-1; v_call: TRBV6-2/TRBV6-3; cdr3_aa: CASSYAGLAGVREQFF; cdr3_nt: TGTGCCAGCAGTTACGCGGGACTAGCGGGAGTAAGGGAGCAGTTCTTC
d_call: TRBD2; clone_size: NA; j_call: TRBJ2-1; v_call: TRBV20-1; cdr3_aa: CSAREGLAGGGHEQFF; cdr3_nt: TGCAGTGCTAGAGAAGGACTAGCGGGAGGGGGCCATGAGCAGTTCTTC
d_call: NA; clone_size: NA; j_call: TRBJ2-4; v_call: TRBV7-3; cdr3_aa: CASSSPTGGVGNIQYF; cdr3_nt: TGTGCCAGCAGCTCACCCACAGGGGGGGTCGGAAACATTCAGTACTTC
d_call: TRBD2; clone_size: few; j_call: TRBJ2-7; v_call: TRBV4-2; cdr3_aa: CASSQTSGTGYEQYF; cdr3_nt: TGTGCCAGCAGCCAAACTAGCGGAACCGGCTACGAGCAGTACTTC
d_call: NA; clone_size: NA; j_call: TRBJ1-4; v_call: TRBV12-3/TRBV12-4; cdr3_aa: CASRRSEEKLFF; cdr3_nt: TGTGCCAGCCGGCGGAGTGAAGAAAAACTGTTTTTT
d_call: NA; clone_size: few; j_call: TRBJ2-1; v_call: TRBV20-1; cdr3_aa: CSANEGGLSYNEQFF; cdr3_nt: TGCAGTGCTAATGAGGGGGGGTTGTCCTACAATGAGCAGTTCTTC
d_call: NA; clone_size: few; j_call: TRBJ2-5; v_call: TRBV7-9; cdr3_aa: CASSPLLDPEETQYF; cdr3_nt: TGTGCCAGCAGCCCCCTTCTCGATCCGGAAGAGACCCAGTACTTC
d_call: TRBD2; clone_size: few; j_call: TRBJ2-1; v_call: TRBV7-3; cdr3_aa: CASSLTLAGGRSEQFF; cdr3_nt: TGTGCCAGCAGCTTAACTCTTGCGGGAGGAAGGAGTGAGCAGTTCTTC
d_call: NA; clone_size: few; j_call: TRBJ2-1; v_call: TRBV7-9; cdr3_aa: CASSESGFNYNEQFF; cdr3_nt: TGTGCCAGCAGTGAGAGCGGGTTTAACTACAATGAGCAGTTCTTC
d_call: NA; clone_size: NA; j_call: TRBJ1-3; v_call: TRBV3-1; cdr3_aa: CASSQVRVAGNTIYF; cdr3_nt: TGTGCCAGCAGCCAAGTTCGGGTCGCTGGAAACACCATATATTTT
d_call: TRBD1; clone_size: NA; j_call: TRBJ1-1; v_call: TRBV27; cdr3_aa: CASSFRQGFTEAFF; cdr3_nt: TGTGCCAGCAGTTTTAGACAGGGATTTACTGAAGCTTTCTTT
d_call: TRBD1; clone_size: NA; j_call: TRBJ2-1; v_call: TRBV24-1; cdr3_aa: CATLGGPFQETQFF; cdr3_nt: TGTGCCACCCTAGGGGGCCCCTTCCAAGAGACCCAGTTCTTC
d_call: TRBD2; clone_size: NA; j_call: TRBJ2-1; v_call: TRBV28; cdr3_aa: CASRGASGIREQFF; cdr3_nt: TGTGCCTCCAGGGGGGCTAGCGGGATTCGCGAGCAGTTCTTC
d_call: TRBD1; clone_size: NA; j_call: TRBJ1-4; v_call: TRBV6-2/TRBV6-3; cdr3_aa: CASNDRVGEKLFF; cdr3_nt: TGTGCCAGCAACGACAGGGTGGGGGAAAAACTGTTTTTT
d_call: NA; clone_size: NA; j_call: TRBJ1-2; v_call: TRBV12-3/TRBV12-4; cdr3_aa: CASSRRWRGYGYTF; cdr3_nt: TGTGCCAGCAGTCGGCGTTGGAGGGGCTATGGCTACACCTTC
d_call: NA; clone_size: NA; j_call: TRBJ2-1; v_call: TRBV3-1; cdr3_aa: CASSHGGISEQFF; cdr3_nt: TGTGCCAGCAGCCACGGGGGCATCTCTGAGCAGTTCTTC
d_call: NA; clone_size: few; j_call: TRBJ1-4; v_call: TRBV29-1; cdr3_aa: CSVEARNGKLFF; cdr3_nt: TGCAGCGTTGAAGCTAGGAATGGAAAACTGTTTTTT